These 10 T cell receptor beta chains were all obtained from the same sample, sequenced in a study of blood T cell repertoires in COVID-19. This table comes from immunoSEQ multiplex PCR, and its TCRdb copy is limited to in-frame clones, with some not included. The sample includes a few hundred thousand clones, about four fifths of them seen just once. Sequenced sample: peripheral blood. Receptor source: a woman aged 50 to 65 with acute or convalescent COVID-19.

This clone was seen only a few times. The J gene is TRBJ2-7, the V gene TRBV2; TRBD2 matches at 10 bases. The V gene's germline CDR1 is SNHLY and CDR2 FYNNEI. Trimming removed 4 bases from V and 5 bases from J; junction bases left unmatched: 5. The CDR3 is made up of 14 amino acids. The chain's CDR3 is CASSAGLAIHEQYV. The DNA of the CDR3 is TGTGCCAGCAGTGCGGGACTAGCGATCCACGAGCAGTACGTC.

The chain couples TRBV6-5 to TRBJ2-5, with 7 bases lining up with TRBD1. The ends lost 4 bases at V and 6 bases at J; junction bases unmatched: 8. The CDR3 consists of 14 residues. Germline V gives CDR1 MNHEY, CDR2 SVGAGI. DNA of the CDR3: TGTGCCAGCAGTTGGAAAGCGACAGGGCAGACCCAGTACTTC. This sequence encodes CASSWKATGQTQYF.

This chain uses TRBV19 with TRBJ2-1, with TRBD1 as a possible D gene (6 bases). CDR3 size: 15 residues. Between the trimmed V and J ends, which lost 9 bases and 7 bases, there was a span of 22 bases. Germline V gene lookup returns CDR1 LNHDA and CDR2 SQIVND (reference sequence). CDR3 coding DNA: TGTGCCAGCCTGAACACGCTACAGGGTTGGAATGAGCAGTTCTTC. Translation: CASLNTLQGWNEQFF.

J is TRBJ1-1 and V is TRBV11-2; 10 bases are shared with TRBD1. The CDR3 consists of 14 residues. V trimming: 6 bases; J trimming: 8 bases; junction bases outside the gene matches: 9. Germline CDR1 and CDR2: SGHAT and FQNNGV. CDR3 residues: CASRPGQGIGEAFF. In nucleotides, the CDR3 is TGTGCCAGCAGACCGGGACAGGGGATCGGAGAAGCTTTCTTT. The entire variable domain, with the rest obtained from reference TRBV11-2 and TRBJ1-1, is as follows: EAGVAQSPRYKIIEKRQSVAFWCNPISGHATLYWYQQILGQGPKLLIQFQNNGVVDDSQLPKDRFSAERLKGVDSTLKIQPAKLEDSAVYLCASRPGQGIGEAFFGQGTRLTVV.

The sample holds a few counts of this clone. This rearrangement joins TRBV25-1 to TRBJ2-7; D possibly corresponds to TRBD1 (6 bases). This CDR3 spans 13 amino acids. The ends were cut back, 1 base at V and 7 bases at J, with 11 bases in the middle. Germline values: CDR1 MGHDK, CDR2 SYGVNS. The CDR3 is CASSESAGEEQYF. The CDR3 region has the DNA TGTGCCAGCAGTGAATCAGCAGGGGAGGAGCAGTACTTC.

This chain connects TRBV7-9 to TRBJ2-5, with TRBD2 matching 10 bases. Germline lookup yields CDR1 SEHNR and CDR2 FQNEAQ (reference sequence). Trimming took 5 bases from V and 4 from J; bases not matched to a gene: 4. CDR3 size: 14 residues. Here the CDR3 reads CASSPRTSGETQYF. The DNA for the CDR3 is TGTGCCAGCAGCCCCCGGACTAGCGGAGAGACCCAGTACTTC.

This chain uses TRBV18 with TRBJ1-2, with 7 bases aligning to TRBD1. Germline CDR1 reads KGHSH; CDR2 reads LQKENI. The CDR3 runs to 15 residues. Trimming at V came to 5 bases and at J to 4 bases, leaving 10 bases not matched to a gene. For the CDR3, the DNA is TGTGCCAGCTCATCTACCCGGGACAGTCTCTATGGCTACACCTTC. It yields the protein CASSSTRDSLYGYTF.

This clone was seen only once. The chain combines TRBV2 with TRBJ2-3; 10 bases map to TRBD2. The CDR3 spans 15 residues. V lost 5 bases to trimming and J lost 5 bases; unmatched junction nucleotides: 7. CDR1 and CDR2 (germline): SNHLY, FYNNEI. CDR3: CASSLRLAGEDTQYF. Written as DNA, the CDR3 is TGTGCCAGCAGTCTCCGGCTAGCGGGAGAAGATACGCAGTATTTT.

The rearrangement links TRBV5-1 to TRBJ2-3, with 8 bases fitting TRBD2. With V trimmed by 5 bases and J by 6 bases, 14 bases remained unmatched. CDR1 is SGHRS, CDR2 YFSETQ, per germline. The CDR3 loop spans 16 amino acids. The CDR3 bases are TGCGCCAGCAGGACTGGACTAGCTCTTCGGGGGGATACGCAGTATTTT. Translated, it gives CASRTGLALRGDTQYF.

V usage is TRBV16 and J usage is TRBJ1-2; TRBD1 matches at 7 bases. J gave up 4 bases and V 0 bases, and 8 bases lay outside the gene matches. This CDR3 is built from 16 residues. Germline V gene data show CDR1 as KGHSY and CDR2 as FQNENV. For the CDR3, the DNA is TGTGCCAGCAGCCAATCGATGGGGGACAGCTTCTATGGCTACACCTTC. Protein product: CASSQSMGDSFYGYTF.